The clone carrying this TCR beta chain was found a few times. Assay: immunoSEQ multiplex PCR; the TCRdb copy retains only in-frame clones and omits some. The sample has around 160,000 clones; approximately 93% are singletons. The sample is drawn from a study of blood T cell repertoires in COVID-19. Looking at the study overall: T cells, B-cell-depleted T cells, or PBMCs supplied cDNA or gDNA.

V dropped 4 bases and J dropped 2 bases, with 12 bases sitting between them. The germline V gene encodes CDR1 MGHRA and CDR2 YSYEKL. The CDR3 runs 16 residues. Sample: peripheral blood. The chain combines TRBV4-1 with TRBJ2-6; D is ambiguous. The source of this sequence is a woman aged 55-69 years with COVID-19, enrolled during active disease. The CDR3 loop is CASSRVAGPGANVLTF. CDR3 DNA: TGCGCCAGCAGCCGGGTTGCTGGGCCTGGGGCCAACGTCCTGACTTTC.